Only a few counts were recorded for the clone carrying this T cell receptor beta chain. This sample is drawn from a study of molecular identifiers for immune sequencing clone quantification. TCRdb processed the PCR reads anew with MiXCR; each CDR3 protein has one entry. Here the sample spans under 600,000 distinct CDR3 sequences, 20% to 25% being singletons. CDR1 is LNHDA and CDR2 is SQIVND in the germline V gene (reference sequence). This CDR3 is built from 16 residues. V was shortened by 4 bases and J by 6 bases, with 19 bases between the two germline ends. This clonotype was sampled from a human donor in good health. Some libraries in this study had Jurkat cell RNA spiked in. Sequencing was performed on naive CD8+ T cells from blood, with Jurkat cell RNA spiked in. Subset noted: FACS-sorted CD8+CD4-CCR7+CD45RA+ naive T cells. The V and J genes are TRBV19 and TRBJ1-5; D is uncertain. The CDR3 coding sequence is TGTGCCAGTAGTAAGGAGGTCGGGGTGCTGGGTCAGCCCCAGCATTTT. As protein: CASSKEVGVLGQPQHF.